A selection of T cell receptor beta chains follows, all from one sample in a study of shared clonotypes between healthy human individuals. Profiling relied on immunoSEQ multiplex PCR, and the TCRdb table lists in-frame clones only, not all of them. The table lists about 490,000 clones, 76% of them singletons. The source material was PBMCs. The receptors here all came from a woman aged 40-49 years in good health. Some clones in this sample may be carry-over from other donors' samples. CDR3s include the opening cysteine and the closing phenylalanine or tryptophan. The order of the fields is J gene, clone size, V gene, D gene, CDR3 DNA, CDR3 protein. The D gene is left open where the match is weak. Rows may omit the clone size; those that give it use once, few, many or a size class.

TRBJ1-5,once,TRBV2,NA,TGTGCCAGCAATAATCGGGGCGGAACCAATCAGCCCCAGCATTTT,CASNNRGGTNQPQHF
TRBJ1-1,NA,TRBV7-8,NA,TGTGCCAGCAGCTTATCTTTGTGGGGGGCGGACACTGAAGCTTTCTTT,CASSLSLWGADTEAFF
TRBJ2-7,NA,TRBV6-1,NA,TGTGCCAGCAGTCCTTCGGTCGAGCGACCCTACGAGCAGTACTTC,CASSPSVERPYEQYF
TRBJ2-1,NA,TRBV6-1,NA,TGTGCCAGCAGTGAAACCGAGCAGTTCTTC,CASSETEQFF
TRBJ2-7,NA,TRBV19,TRBD2,TGTGCCAGTAGTCCCGGACTAGCGGATCGTCCCGCGGACTTC,CASSPGLADRPADF
TRBJ1-1,NA,TRBV6-1,TRBD1,TGTGCCAGTACAATACAGGGGATGATTGACACTGAAGCTTTCTTT,CASTIQGMIDTEAFF
TRBJ2-7,NA,TRBV28,TRBD2,TGTGCCAGCAGCGGCGGACTAGCGGGAAACTACGAGCAGTACTTC,CASSGGLAGNYEQYF
TRBJ2-2,once,TRBV18,NA,TGTGCCAGCTCCCAAGAAGGAACCGGGGAGCTGTTTTTT,CASSQEGTGELFF
TRBJ2-7,NA,TRBV2,NA,TGTGCCAGCAGTGCCCGACTGCTCTCGACCTACGAGCAGTACTTC,CASSARLLSTYEQYF
TRBJ2-2,NA,TRBV28,NA,TGTGCCAGCAGCCCCGAGGCGGCCGTCAGTAGCGGGGAGCTGTTTTTT,CASSPEAAVSSGELFF
TRBJ2-3,many,TRBV29-1,TRBD2,TGCAGCGTTGAAGGAGTAGCGGGAAAGGTAGATACGCAGTATTTT,CSVEGVAGKVDTQYF
TRBJ2-5,once,TRBV6-6,NA,TGTGCCAGCAACCAAGAGACCCAGTACTTC,CASNQETQYF
TRBJ2-1,NA,TRBV7-3,NA,TGTGCCAGCAGCCCCTTAGGGGGGTACAATGAGCAGTTCTTC,CASSPLGGYNEQFF
TRBJ2-7,few,TRBV28,NA,TGTGCCAGCAGTCTGCCCAGCGGTATCTACGAGCAGTACTTC,CASSLPSGIYEQYF
TRBJ1-4,NA,TRBV30,TRBD1,TGTGCCTGGAGTGTACAGACAGGGCTTGAGAGACTGTTTTTT,CAWSVQTGLERLFF
TRBJ1-2,many,TRBV5-1,TRBD1,TGCGCCAGCAGCACCGGGACAGACTATGGCTACACCTTC,CASSTGTDYGYTF
TRBJ2-1,few,TRBV5-1,NA,TGCGCCAGCAGCTTGGGAGGAGGAAGCTCCTACAATGAGCAGTTCTTC,CASSLGGGSSYNEQFF
TRBJ2-7,NA,TRBV4-1,NA,TGCGCCAGCAGCCAAGAGTCGGCCAGATTCTACGAGCAGTACTTC,CASSQESARFYEQYF
TRBJ2-3,NA,TRBV5-1,NA,TGCGCCAGCGGCACGGGGTTCGGGGGAGATACGCAGTATTTT,CASGTGFGGDTQYF
TRBJ2-5,many,TRBV2,NA,TGTGCCAGCTACGGGGTCTCGGGGAAACAAGAGACCCAGTACTTC,CASYGVSGKQETQYF
TRBJ1-5,NA,TRBV2,NA,TGTGCCAGCAGTGTGGCCAGAGGGTTGGGCAATCAGCCCCAGCATTTT,CASSVARGLGNQPQHF
TRBJ2-7,once,TRBV5-8,NA,TGTGCCAGCAGCTACCGGGGGTTGGCTACTGGGTACGAGCAGTACTTC,CASSYRGLATGYEQYF
TRBJ1-1,NA,TRBV23-1,NA,TGCGCCAGCAGTCAATGTGACTGCCACCTGAACACTGAAGCTTTCTTT,CASSQCDCHLNTEAFF
TRBJ1-2,NA,TRBV7-2,NA,TGTGCCAGCAGCTTCGGGGGGCTGGACTATGGCTACACCTTC,CASSFGGLDYGYTF
TRBJ2-7,NA,TRBV9,TRBD2,TGTGCCAGCAGCTTCGGACTAGCCGAGCCCTACGAGCAGTACTTC,CASSFGLAEPYEQYF